Sequencing of this T cell receptor (beta chain) was carried out in a study of T cell responses to AZD1222 COVID-19 vaccine. Sequencing used immunoSEQ multiplex PCR; TCRdb keeps in-frame clones, though not all of them. Counted here are under 150,000 clones, around 90% occurring once; the ten biggest clones make up 2.6%. V was shortened by 8 bases and J by 2 bases, with 15 bases between the two germline ends. CDR3 size: 14 residues. Germline-derived CDR1 and CDR2 are LNHDA and SQIVND (reference sequence). Sequenced material: peripheral blood, taken 28 days after the second AZD1222 dose. The chain links TRBV19 to TRBJ1-1; D gene unclear. The clonotype comes from an adult who received the AZD1222 COVID-19 vaccine. The CDR3 reads CASCEGRANTEAFF. The CDR3 nucleotides are TGTGCCAGTTGCGAAGGGAGGGCAAACACTGAAGCTTTCTTT.